The 6 T cell receptor beta chains presented below share a single source sample, sequenced in a study of vaccination and CD4 T cells after COVID-19. These receptors are not linked to any known antigen. Oncomine TCR Beta short-read sequencing was applied to DNA from cultured CD4+ T cells. Using its own MiXCR run on the PCR reads, TCRdb lists one record per CDR3 protein. The sample carries about 7,600 distinct CDR3 sequences, approximately 39% recorded once. Documented treatment: 10-day PBMC culture with coronavirus spike peptide pools or control peptides (ViraFEST assay). The unexposed donor gave CD4+ T cells before the COVID-19 pandemic (2011-2018). The sequencing sample was made of CD4+ T cells from blood, cultured in vitro. These receptors were collected from a human donor in good health.

V usage is TRBV20-1 and J usage is TRBJ2-3; D might be TRBD1 (7 bases). The CDR3 sequence is 16 residues long. Germline CDR1 and CDR2: DFQATT and SNEGSKA (reference sequence). V lost 6 bases and J 1 base, leaving 20 bases between the germline ends. Here the CDR3 reads CSAGGTAGQRTDTQYF. The DNA of the CDR3 is TGCAGTGCCGGAGGAACCGCGGGACAGCGCACAGATACGCAGTATTTT.

The rearrangement joins TRBV30 to TRBJ1-2; D is unresolved. The germline V gene encodes CDR1 GTSNPN and CDR2 SVGIG (reference sequence). The CDR3 runs to 12 residues. V shed 1 base and J shed 4 bases, with 7 bases lying between them. The CDR3 bases are TGTGCCTGGAGTGACAATGTCTATGGCTACACCTTC. It yields the protein CAWSDNVYGYTF.

V gene TRBV20-1 combines with J gene TRBJ2-7; TRBD1 matches at 9 bases. The germline V gene encodes CDR1 DFQATT and CDR2 SNEGSKA (reference sequence). The CDR3 is 15 amino acids. Losses at the gene ends were 6 bases for V and 6 bases for J; bases not matched to a gene: 15. For the CDR3, the DNA is TGCAGTGCCGCCAACTACAGGACAGGGGCCCTCGAGCAGTACTTC. This sequence encodes CSAANYRTGALEQYF.

This clonotype was picked up one time. The chain is built from TRBV29-1 and TRBJ2-2; possibly TRBD2 for D (5 bases). CDR1 is SQVTM and CDR2 is ANQGSEA in the germline V gene. The length of the CDR3 is 15 residues. Trimming cost V 0 bases and J 7 bases, with 15 bases left between them. CDR3 sequence reads: CSVEDLTPRGGELFF. CDR3 DNA: TGCAGCGTTGAAGATTTGACCCCTCGGGGCGGGGAGCTGTTTTTT.

Only a few counts were recorded for this clonotype. The V gene is TRBV10-2, the J gene TRBJ1-1; D ambiguous. V dropped 3 bases and J dropped 0 bases, with 8 bases sitting between them. The CDR3 runs to 14 residues. Germline CDR1 and CDR2: WSHSY and SAAADI. As DNA, the CDR3 is TGCGCCAGCAGTGACGGGGTATTGAACACTGAAGCTTTCTTT. Its protein product is CASSDGVLNTEAFF.

The chain joins TRBV6-5 to TRBJ1-2; weak D call: TRBD1 (6 bases). Trimming took 2 bases from V and 8 from J, leaving 21 bases between them. CDR3 length: 16 residues. The V gene's germline CDR1 is MNHEY and CDR2 SVGAGI. The CDR3 DNA follows: TGTGCCAGCAGTTACCTCTTTAGGGGGGGGCCGGGAGGCTACACCTTC. Its translation: CASSYLFRGGPGGYTF.